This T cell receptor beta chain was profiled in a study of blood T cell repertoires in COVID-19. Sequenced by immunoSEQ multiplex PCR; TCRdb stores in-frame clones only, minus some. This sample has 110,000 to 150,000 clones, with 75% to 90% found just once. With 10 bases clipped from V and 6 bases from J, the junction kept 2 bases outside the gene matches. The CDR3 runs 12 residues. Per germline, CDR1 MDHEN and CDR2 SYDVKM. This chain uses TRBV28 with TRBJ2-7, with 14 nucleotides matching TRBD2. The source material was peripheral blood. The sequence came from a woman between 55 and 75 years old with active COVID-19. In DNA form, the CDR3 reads TGTGCCACTGGACTAGCGGGAGGCGAGCAGTACTTC. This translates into CATGLAGGEQYF.